Sequencing of this T cell receptor beta chain was carried out in a study of blood T cell repertoires in COVID-19. Whole-study context: Samples of COVID-19 (acute and convalescent) were obtained from the United States, Italy and Spain.

Produced via immunoSEQ multiplex PCR; TCRdb's table is partial and in-frame only. Here the sample spans under 250,000 clones, approximately 89% being singletons. Allocation to cohorts depended on clinical history reported by the participants. This CDR3 region has 16 residues. The junction had 6 bases not matched to a gene; V was cut back by 4 bases and J by 0 bases. CDR1 is SGHNT and CDR2 is YYREEE in the germline V gene (reference sequence). The rearrangement joins TRBV5-4 to TRBJ2-1; TRBD2 agrees at 8 bases. This TCR was sampled from a woman aged 25-40 years who had been exposed to COVID-19. The sequenced sample consisted of PBMCs or T cells enriched from blood (not recorded which). The CDR3 sequence is CASSANSGSSYNEQFF. The CDR3 coding sequence is TGTGCCAGCAGCGCAAACAGCGGGAGCTCCTACAATGAGCAGTTCTTC.